The sequence of this T cell receptor (beta chain) was determined in a study of T cell responses to AZD1222 COVID-19 vaccine. Turning to this clone: No antigen is known for it.

Trimming shortened V by 3 bases and J by 1 base, and 8 bases separated the two germline ends. This CDR3 contains 14 residues. The germline V gene encodes CDR1 WNHNN and CDR2 SYGVQD (reference sequence). Study results and caveats: Repertoires were collected only later (after the peak T cell response had occurred). White British ancestry dominated among donors, who included more females, and clonal diversity was possibly underestimated. Baseline seropositivity characterized only six AZD1222 recipients.

Only in-frame clones appear in the TCRdb table, and some are missing; sequencing was by immunoSEQ multiplex PCR. The sample holds about 55,000 clones, 80% to 90% seen once. The rearrangement joins TRBV10-1 to TRBJ2-3; a weak D match, TRBD2 (6 bases). The source is an adult in good health. The sample here was peripheral blood, taken on day 0 of AZD1222 vaccination. The CDR3 loop is CASSDSSGTDTQYF. The CDR3 DNA is TGCGCCAGCAGTGACTCTAGCGGCACAGATACGCAGTATTTT.